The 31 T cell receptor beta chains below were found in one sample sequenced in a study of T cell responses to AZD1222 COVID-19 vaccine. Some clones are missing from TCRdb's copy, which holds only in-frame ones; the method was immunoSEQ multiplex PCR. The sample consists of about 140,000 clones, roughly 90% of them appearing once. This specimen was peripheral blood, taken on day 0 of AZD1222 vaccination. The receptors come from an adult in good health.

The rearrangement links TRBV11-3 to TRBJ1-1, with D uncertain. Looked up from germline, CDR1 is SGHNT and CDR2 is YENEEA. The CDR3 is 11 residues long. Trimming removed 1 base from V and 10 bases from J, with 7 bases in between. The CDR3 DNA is TGTGCCAGCAGCTTAGGCCACTTAGCTTTCTTT. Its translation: CASSLGHLAFF.

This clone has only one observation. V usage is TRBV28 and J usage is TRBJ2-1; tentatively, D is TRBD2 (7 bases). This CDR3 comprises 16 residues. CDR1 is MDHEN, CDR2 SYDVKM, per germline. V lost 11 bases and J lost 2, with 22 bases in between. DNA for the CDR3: TGTGCCGCCAACACAGGGAGGGGTCCTACCTACAATGAGCAGTTCTTC. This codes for CAANTGRGPTYNEQFF. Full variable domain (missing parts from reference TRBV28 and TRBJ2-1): DVKVTQSSRYLVKRTGEKVFLECVQDMDHENMFWYRQDPGLGLRLIYFSYDVKMKEKGDIPEGYSVSREKKERFSLILESASTNQTSMYLCAANTGRGPTYNEQFFGPGTRLTVL.

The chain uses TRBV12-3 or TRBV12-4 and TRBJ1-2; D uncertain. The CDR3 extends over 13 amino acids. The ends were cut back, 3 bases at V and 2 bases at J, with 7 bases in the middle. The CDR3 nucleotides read TGTGCCAGCAGTTTGGGCAGCAACTATGGCTACACCTTC. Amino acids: CASSLGSNYGYTF.

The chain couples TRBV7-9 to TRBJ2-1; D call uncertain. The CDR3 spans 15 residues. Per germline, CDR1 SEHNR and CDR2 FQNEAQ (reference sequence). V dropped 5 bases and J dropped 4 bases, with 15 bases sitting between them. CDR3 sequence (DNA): TGTGCCAGCAGCGATTACCTAACATCATACAATGAGCAGTTCTTC. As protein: CASSDYLTSYNEQFF.

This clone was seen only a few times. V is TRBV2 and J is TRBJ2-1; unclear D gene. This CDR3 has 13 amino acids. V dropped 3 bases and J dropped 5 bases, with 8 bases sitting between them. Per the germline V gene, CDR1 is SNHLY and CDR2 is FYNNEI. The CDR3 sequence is CASSDRYHNEQFF. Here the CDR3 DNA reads TGTGCCAGCAGTGATCGGTACCACAATGAGCAGTTCTTC.

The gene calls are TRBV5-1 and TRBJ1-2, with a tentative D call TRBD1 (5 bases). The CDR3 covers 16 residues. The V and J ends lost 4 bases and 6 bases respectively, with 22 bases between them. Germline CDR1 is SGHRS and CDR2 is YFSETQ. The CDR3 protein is CASSTRRLGEENGYTF. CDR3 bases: TGCGCCAGCAGCACCCGGCGGTTGGGGGAGGAGAATGGCTACACCTTC.

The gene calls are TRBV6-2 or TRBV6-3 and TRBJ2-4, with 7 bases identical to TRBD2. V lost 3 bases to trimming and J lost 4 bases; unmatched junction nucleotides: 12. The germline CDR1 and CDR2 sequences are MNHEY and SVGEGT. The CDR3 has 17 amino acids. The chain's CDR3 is CASSYGSVGGTKNIQYF. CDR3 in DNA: TGTGCCAGCAGTTATGGTTCGGTGGGAGGGACGAAAAACATTCAGTACTTC.

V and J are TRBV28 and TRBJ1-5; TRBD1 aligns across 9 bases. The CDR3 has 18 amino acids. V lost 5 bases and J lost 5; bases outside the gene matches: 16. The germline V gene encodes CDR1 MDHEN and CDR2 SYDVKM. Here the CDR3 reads CASSPTVRRDREDQPQHF. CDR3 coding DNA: TGTGCCAGCAGTCCCACCGTCCGCCGGGACAGGGAAGATCAGCCCCAGCATTTT.

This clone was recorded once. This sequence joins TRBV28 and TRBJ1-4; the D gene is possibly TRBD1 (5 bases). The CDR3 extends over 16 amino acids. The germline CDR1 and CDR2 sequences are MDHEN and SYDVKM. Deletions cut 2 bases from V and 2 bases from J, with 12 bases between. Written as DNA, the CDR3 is TGTGCCAGCAGTTTAAAAAGGAGGGGCACTAATGAAAAACTGTTTTTT. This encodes CASSLKRRGTNEKLFF.

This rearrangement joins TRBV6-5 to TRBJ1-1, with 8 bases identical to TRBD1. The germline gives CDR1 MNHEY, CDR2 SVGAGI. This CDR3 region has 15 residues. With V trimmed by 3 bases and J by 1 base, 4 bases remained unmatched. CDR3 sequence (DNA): TGTGCCAGCAGTTATACGACAGGGGCGAACACTGAAGCTTTCTTT. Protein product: CASSYTTGANTEAFF.

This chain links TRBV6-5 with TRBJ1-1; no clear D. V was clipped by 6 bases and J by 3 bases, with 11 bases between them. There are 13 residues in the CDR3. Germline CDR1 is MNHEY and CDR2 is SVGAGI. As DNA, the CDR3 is TGTGCCAGCAGCCTTATTGGGGACACTGAAGCTTTCTTT. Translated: CASSLIGDTEAFF.

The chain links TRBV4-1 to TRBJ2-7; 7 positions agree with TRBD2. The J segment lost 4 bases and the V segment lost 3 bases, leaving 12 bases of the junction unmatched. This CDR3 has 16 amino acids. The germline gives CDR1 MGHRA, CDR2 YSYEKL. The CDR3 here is CASSQAGTTEPYEQYF. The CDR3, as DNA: TGCGCCAGCAGCCAGGCCGGGACTACAGAACCTTACGAGCAGTACTTC.

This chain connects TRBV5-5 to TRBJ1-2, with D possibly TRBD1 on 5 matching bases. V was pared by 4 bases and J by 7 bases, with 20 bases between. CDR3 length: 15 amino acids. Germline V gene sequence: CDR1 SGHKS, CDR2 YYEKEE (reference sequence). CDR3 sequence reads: CASSLGAGRLGGYTF. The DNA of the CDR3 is TGTGCCAGCAGCCTTGGGGCAGGCCGCTTGGGTGGCTACACCTTC.

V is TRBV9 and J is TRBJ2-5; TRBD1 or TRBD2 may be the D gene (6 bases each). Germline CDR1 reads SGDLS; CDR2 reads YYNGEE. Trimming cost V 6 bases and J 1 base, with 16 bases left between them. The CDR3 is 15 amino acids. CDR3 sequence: CASTQGGGSQETQYF. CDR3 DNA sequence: TGTGCCAGCACCCAAGGAGGGGGAAGCCAAGAGACCCAGTACTTC. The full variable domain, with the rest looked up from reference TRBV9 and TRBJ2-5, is DSGVTQTPKHLITATGQRVTLRCSPRSGDLSVYWYQQSLDQGLQFLIQYYNGEERAKGNILERFSAQQFPDLHSELNLSSLELGDSALYFCASTQGGGSQETQYFGPGTRLLVL.

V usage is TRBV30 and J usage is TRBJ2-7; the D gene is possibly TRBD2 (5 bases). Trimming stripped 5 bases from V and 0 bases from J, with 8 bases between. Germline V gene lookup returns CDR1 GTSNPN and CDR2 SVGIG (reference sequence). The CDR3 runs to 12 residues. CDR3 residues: CAWSRGSYEQYF. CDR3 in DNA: TGTGCCTGGTCCCGGGGCTCCTACGAGCAGTACTTC.

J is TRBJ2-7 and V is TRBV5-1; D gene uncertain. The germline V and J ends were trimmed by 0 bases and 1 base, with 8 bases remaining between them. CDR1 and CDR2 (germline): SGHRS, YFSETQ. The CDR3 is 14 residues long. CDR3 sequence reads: CASSLDGMSYEQYF. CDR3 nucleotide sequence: TGCGCCAGCAGCTTGGACGGAATGTCCTACGAGCAGTACTTC.

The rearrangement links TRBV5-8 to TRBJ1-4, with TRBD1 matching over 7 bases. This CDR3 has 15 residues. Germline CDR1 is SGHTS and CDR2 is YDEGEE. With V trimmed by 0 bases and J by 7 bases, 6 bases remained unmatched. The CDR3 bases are TGTGCCAGCAGCTTGGGACAGGGTCTTGGTGAAAAACTGTTTTTT. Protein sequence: CASSLGQGLGEKLFF.

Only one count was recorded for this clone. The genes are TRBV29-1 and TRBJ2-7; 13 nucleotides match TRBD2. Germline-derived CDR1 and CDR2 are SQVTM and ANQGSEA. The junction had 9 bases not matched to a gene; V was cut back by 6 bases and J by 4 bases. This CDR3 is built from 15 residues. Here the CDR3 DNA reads TGCAGCGTCTACGGGACTAGCGGGATGGAATACGAGCAGTACTTC. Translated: CSVYGTSGMEYEQYF.

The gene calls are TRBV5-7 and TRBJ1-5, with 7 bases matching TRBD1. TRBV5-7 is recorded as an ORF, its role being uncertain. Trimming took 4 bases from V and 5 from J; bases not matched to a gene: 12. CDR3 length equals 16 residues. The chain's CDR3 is CASSPPHRGEDQPQHF. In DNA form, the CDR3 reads TGTGCCAGCAGCCCCCCTCACAGGGGCGAAGATCAGCCCCAGCATTTT.

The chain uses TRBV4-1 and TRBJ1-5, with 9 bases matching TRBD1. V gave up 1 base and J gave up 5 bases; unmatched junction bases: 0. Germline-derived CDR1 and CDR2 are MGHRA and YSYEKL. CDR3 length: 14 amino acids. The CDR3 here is CASSQGQGDQPQHF. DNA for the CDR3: TGCGCCAGCAGCCAAGGACAGGGGGATCAGCCCCAGCATTTT.

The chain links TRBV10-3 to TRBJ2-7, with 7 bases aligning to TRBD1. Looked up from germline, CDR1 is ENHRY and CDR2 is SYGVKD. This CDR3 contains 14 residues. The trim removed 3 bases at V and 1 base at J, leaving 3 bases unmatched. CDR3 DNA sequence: TGTGCCATCAGTGACCAGGGACAGTCCTACGAGCAGTACTTC. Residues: CAISDQGQSYEQYF.

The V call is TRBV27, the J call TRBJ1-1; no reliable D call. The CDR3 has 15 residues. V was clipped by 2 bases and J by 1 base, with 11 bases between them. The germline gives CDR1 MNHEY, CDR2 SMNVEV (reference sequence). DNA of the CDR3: TGTGCCAGCAGTTTAGTTGGCGGGAGGAACACTGAAGCTTTCTTT. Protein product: CASSLVGGRNTEAFF.

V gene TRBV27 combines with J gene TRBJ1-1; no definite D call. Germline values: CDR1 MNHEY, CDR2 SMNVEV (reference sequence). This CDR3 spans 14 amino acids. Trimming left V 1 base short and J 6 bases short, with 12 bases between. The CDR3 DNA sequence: TGTGCCAGCAGTTTATTTGCCCATCACGCTGAAGCTTTCTTT. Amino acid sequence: CASSLFAHHAEAFF.

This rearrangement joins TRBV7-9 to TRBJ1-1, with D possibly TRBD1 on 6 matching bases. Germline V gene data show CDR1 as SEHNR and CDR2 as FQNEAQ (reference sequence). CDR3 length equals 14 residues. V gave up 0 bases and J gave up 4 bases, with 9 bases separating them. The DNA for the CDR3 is TGTGCCAGCAGCTTAGCGGGGGGCCGCACTGAAGCTTTCTTT. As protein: CASSLAGGRTEAFF.

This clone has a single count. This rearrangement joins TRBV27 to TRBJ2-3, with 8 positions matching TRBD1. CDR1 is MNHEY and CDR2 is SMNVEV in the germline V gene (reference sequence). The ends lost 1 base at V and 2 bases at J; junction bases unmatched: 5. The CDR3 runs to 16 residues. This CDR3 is CASSLYRGDSTDTQYF. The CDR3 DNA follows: TGTGCCAGCAGTTTATACAGGGGGGATTCCACAGATACGCAGTATTTT.

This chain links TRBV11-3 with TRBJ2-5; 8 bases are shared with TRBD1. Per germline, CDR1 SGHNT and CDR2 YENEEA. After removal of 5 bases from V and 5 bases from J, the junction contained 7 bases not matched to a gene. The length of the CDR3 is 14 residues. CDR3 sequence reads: CASSPGTGRETQYF. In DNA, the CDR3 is TGTGCCAGCAGCCCTGGGACAGGCAGGGAGACCCAGTACTTC.

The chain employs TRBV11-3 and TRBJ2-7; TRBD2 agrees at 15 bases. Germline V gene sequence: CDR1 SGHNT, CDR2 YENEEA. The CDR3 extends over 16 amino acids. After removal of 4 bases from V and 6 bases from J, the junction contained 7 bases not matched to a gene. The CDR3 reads CASSSGLAGGPAEQYF. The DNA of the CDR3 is TGTGCCAGCAGCTCCGGACTAGCGGGAGGGCCGGCCGAGCAGTACTTC.

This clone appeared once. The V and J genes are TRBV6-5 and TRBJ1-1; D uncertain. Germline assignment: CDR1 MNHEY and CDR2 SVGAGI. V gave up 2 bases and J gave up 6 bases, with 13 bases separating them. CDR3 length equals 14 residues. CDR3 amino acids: CASSYSPFFPEAFF. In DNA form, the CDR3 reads TGTGCCAGCAGTTACAGCCCCTTCTTCCCTGAAGCTTTCTTT.

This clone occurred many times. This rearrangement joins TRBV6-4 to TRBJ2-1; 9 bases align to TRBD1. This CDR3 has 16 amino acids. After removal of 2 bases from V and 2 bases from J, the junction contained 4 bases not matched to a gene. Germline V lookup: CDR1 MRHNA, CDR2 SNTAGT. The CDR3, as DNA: TGTGCCAGCAGTGACGAGGGACAGGGAGCCTACAATGAGCAGTTCTTC. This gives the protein CASSDEGQGAYNEQFF.

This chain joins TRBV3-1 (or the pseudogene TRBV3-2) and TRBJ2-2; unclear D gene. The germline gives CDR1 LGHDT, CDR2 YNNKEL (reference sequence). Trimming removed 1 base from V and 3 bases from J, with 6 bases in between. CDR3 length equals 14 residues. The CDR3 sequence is CASSQVRDTGELFF. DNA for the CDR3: TGTGCCAGCAGCCAAGTTCGAGACACCGGGGAGCTGTTTTTT.

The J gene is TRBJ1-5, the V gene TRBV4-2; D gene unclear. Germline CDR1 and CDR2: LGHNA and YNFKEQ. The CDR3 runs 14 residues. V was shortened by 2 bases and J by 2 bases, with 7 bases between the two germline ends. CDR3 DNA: TGTGCCAGCAGCCAACCCGGGGGCAATCAGCCCCAGCATTTT. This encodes CASSQPGGNQPQHF.